This T cell receptor beta chain came from a study of cytomegalovirus exposure and HLA in healthy donors. The study ran its PCR with 60 Vbeta and 13 Jbeta primers. The repertoire was sequenced with immunoSEQ multiplex PCR; TCRdb's copy has only in-frame clones and lacks some. The repertoire includes about 160,000 clones, 76% of them detected once, and roughly 0.76% sits in the top ten. Study-level findings and limits: For cytomegalovirus status, the classifier reportedly gave diagnoses with high specificity and sensitivity.

As for this clone: Antigen unknown.

The trim removed 0 bases at V and 6 bases at J, leaving 4 bases unmatched. Germline lookup yields CDR1 SQVTM and CDR2 ANQGSEA. This CDR3 is 14 amino acids long. The genes are TRBV29-1 and TRBJ2-4; 8 bases line up with TRBD1. This TCR came from a female donor in good health and CMV-seronegative. The specimen sequenced was PBMCs. The CDR3 nucleotides are TGCAGCGTTGAAGATCAACAGGGGGTAAACATTCAGTACTTC. Translating it yields CSVEDQQGVNIQYF.